This TCR beta chain emerged from a study of blood T cell repertoires in COVID-19. One Seattle source followed patients from active infection through their disease course. Original processing notes: Estimates of nucleated cell counts were drawn from the amplification of reference gene primers. This table comes from immunoSEQ multiplex PCR, and its TCRdb copy is limited to in-frame clones, with some not included. V and J calls and clone size are those listed in that table; D and trimming were worked out from the DNA. The sample has 85,000 to 120,000 clones; roughly 87% are singletons. The CDR3 has 15 residues. Germline CDR1 and CDR2: MNHEY and SVGAGI. With 10 bases clipped from V and 6 bases from J, the junction kept 14 bases outside the gene matches.

The receptor comes from a woman aged 45-65 years with COVID-19, enrolled during active disease. The sample was peripheral blood. V is TRBV6-5 and J is TRBJ2-7; 11 nucleotides agree with TRBD2. CDR3 DNA sequence: TGTGCCACCCTGAAACTTAGCGGGGGGGCAGGCGAGCAGTACTTC. Protein: CATLKLSGGAGEQYF.